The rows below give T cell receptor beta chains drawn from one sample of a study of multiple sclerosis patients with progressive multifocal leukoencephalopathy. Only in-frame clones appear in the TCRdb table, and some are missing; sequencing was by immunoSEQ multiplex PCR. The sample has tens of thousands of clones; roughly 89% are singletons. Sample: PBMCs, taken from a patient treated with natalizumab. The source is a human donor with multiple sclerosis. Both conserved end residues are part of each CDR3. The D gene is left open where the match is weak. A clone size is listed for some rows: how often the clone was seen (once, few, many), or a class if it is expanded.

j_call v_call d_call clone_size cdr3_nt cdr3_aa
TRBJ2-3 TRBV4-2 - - TGTGCCAGCAGCCACCGAGGCGGCGCGGCTAGCACAGATACGCAGTATTTT CASSHRGGAASTDTQYF
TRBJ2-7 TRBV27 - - TGTGCCAGCAGCATCGGGAGTACGCCCTACGAGCAGTACTTC CASSIGSTPYEQYF
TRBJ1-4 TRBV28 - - TGTGCCAGCAGTTTAACCGGGGACGCAACTAATGAAAAACTGTTTTTT CASSLTGDATNEKLFF
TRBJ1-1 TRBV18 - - TGTGCCAGCTCACGACAGGTAAACATGAACACTGAAGCTTTCTTT CASSRQVNMNTEAFF
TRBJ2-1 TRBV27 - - TGTGCCAGCAGTTCCCCCGACCCGAGGGGAGGCTACAATGAGCAGTTCTTC CASSSPDPRGGYNEQFF
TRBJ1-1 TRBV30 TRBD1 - TGTGCCACCTACTACAGGGGGCGCCGGGAAGCTTTCTTT CATYYRGRREAFF
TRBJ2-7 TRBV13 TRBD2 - TGTGCCAGCAGCTCCTCTAGCGGAGCCTACGAGCAGTACTTC CASSSSSGAYEQYF
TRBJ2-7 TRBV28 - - TGTGCCAGCAGTTTAACCGGCTCCTACGAGCAGTACTTC CASSLTGSYEQYF
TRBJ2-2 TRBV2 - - TGTGCCAGCAGTCTAATGCTTGCCGGGGAGCTGTTTTTT CASSLMLAGELFF
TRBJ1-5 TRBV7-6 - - TGTGCCAGCAGCTTAGGAACCGGGCCTCATCAGCCCCAGCATTTT CASSLGTGPHQPQHF
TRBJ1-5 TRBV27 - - TGTGCCAGCAGTCCCTGGGACACTCAGCCCCAGCATTTT CASSPWDTQPQHF
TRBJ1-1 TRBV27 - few TGTGCCAGCAGTTTTAGCGCCAGCGGGACTGAAGCTTTCTTT CASSFSASGTEAFF
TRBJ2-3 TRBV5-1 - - TGCGCCAGCAGCTTGGGGGGCCTCACAGATACGCAGTATTTT CASSLGGLTDTQYF
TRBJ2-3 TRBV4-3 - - TGCGCCAGCAGCCAGGGGGCCGGCCCCTCGATGACCACAGATACGCAGTATTTT CASSQGAGPSMTTDTQYF
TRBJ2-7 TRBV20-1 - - TGCAGTGCTGCACAGGTTGGCGAGCAGTACTTC CSAAQVGEQYF
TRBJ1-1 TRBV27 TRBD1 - TGTGCCAGCAGTCTCAACCGGGACAGCGAAGCTTTCTTT CASSLNRDSEAFF
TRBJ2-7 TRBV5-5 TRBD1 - TGTGCCAGCAGCTTCCGGGGACAGCCCTACGAGCAGTACTTC CASSFRGQPYEQYF
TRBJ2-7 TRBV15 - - TGTGCCACCAGCCAGTACGGTTCCTCCTACGAGCAGTACTTC CATSQYGSSYEQYF
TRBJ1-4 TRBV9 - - TGTGCCAGCAGCGTAGAGTGGGGTAATGAAAAACTGTTTTTT CASSVEWGNEKLFF
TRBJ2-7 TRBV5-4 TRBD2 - TGTGCCAGCAGCCCTGGGGGGGACGTCCGGAGGGTCGAGCAGTACTTC CASSPGGDVRRVEQYF
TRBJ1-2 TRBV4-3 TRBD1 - TGCGCCAGCAGCCAAGCTCTGACAGGGGTGAGGGGCTACACCTTC CASSQALTGVRGYTF
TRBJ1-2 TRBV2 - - TGTGCCAGCAGTGAACAGGGGATGGGATATGGCTACACCTTC CASSEQGMGYGYTF
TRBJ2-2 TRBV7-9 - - TGTGCCAGCAGCCCGGACATCCCCGAGGAGCTGTTTTTT CASSPDIPEELFF
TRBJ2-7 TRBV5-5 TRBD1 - TGTGCCAGCAGCCCTCGACAGGGGGTACCCTACGAGCAGTACTTC CASSPRQGVPYEQYF
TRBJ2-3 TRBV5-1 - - TGCGCCAGCAGCTTGATGAGGCCCGGAACAGATACGCAGTATTTT CASSLMRPGTDTQYF
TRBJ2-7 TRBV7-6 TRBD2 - TGTGCCAGCAGCTTAGCAGCGGGAGGCGCCTACGAGCAGTACTTC CASSLAAGGAYEQYF
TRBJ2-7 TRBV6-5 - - TGTGCCAGCAGTTACGGACTGGAGAACTACGAGCAGTACTTC CASSYGLENYEQYF
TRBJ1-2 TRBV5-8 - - TGTGCCAGCCTTTCCGGAGTGGGCGGCTACACCTTC CASLSGVGGYTF
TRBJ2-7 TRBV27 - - TGTGCCAGCAGTTTAAGGGGTCAGCCCTACGAGCAGTACTTC CASSLRGQPYEQYF
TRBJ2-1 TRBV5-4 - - TGTGCCAGCAGCTTGTTCGATGAGCAGTTCTTC CASSLFDEQFF
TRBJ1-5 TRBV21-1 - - TGTGCCAGCAGCAGAGGACAGCGGAAGGGGCAGCCCCAGCATTTT CASSRGQRKGQPQHF
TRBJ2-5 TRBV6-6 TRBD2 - TGTGCCAGCAGGGACCCGGGACTACTCCAAGAGACCCAGTACTTC CASRDPGLLQETQYF
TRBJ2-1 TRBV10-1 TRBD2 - TGCGCCAGCAGTGCTAGTCCGTCGGGAGGCAATGAGCAGTTCTTC CASSASPSGGNEQFF
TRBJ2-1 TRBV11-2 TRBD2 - TGTGCCAGCAGCGCCAGCGGGAGGGCGGGTTACGATGAGCAGTTCTTC CASSASGRAGYDEQFF
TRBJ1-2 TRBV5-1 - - TGCGCCAGCAGCCCGGGGACGACGAACTATGGCTACACCTTC CASSPGTTNYGYTF
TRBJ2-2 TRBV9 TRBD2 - TGTGCCAGCAGCGTAGGACTAGCGGGAGGAGGGACCGGGGAGCTGTTTTTT CASSVGLAGGGTGELFF
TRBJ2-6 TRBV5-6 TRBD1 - TGTGCCAGCAGCTTGGACAGGGGGGTGACTGGGGCCAACGTCCTGACTTTC CASSLDRGVTGANVLTF
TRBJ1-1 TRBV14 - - TGTGCCAGCAGCCGGGACTGGAACACTGAAGCTTTCTTT CASSRDWNTEAFF
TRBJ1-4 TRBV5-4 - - TGTGCCAGCAGTCCCCCGGGACTAGAAAAACTGTTTTTT CASSPPGLEKLFF
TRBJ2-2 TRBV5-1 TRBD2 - TGCGCCAGCAGTTCGGGACTAGCGGGAGGATGGCACACCGGGGAGCTGTTTTTT CASSSGLAGGWHTGELFF
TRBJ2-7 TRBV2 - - TGTGCCAGCAGTGAATTTAGGTGGGATATGTACGAGCAGTACTTC CASSEFRWDMYEQYF
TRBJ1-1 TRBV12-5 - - TGTGCTAGTGGTTTGCCCCCCCTAAGTGGGGATGCTTTCTTT CASGLPPLSGDAFF
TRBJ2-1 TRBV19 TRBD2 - TGTGCCAGTAGGATTCTAGCGGGAGGGCCGGGTGAGCAGTTCTTC CASRILAGGPGEQFF
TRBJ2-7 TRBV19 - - TGTGCCAGTAGCCGCGGCTCAGGGGCAAGCGAGCAGTACTTC CASSRGSGASEQYF
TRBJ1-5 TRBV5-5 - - TGTGCCAGCAGCTCAAGCGGGACACCCGATCAGCCCCAGCATTTT CASSSSGTPDQPQHF
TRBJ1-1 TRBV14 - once TGTGCCAGCAGCCAAGATTCCGGGAACACTGAAGCTTTCTTT CASSQDSGNTEAFF
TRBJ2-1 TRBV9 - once TGTGCCAGCAGCGCCCCCCCGGGAGTATTGGTGAATGAGCAGTTCTTC CASSAPPGVLVNEQFF
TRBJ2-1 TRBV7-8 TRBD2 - TGTGCCAGCAGCACGAGGACTAGCGGGACCCTTTCCTACAATGAGCAGTTCTTC CASSTRTSGTLSYNEQFF
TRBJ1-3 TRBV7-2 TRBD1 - TGTGCCAGCAGGCAGACCATAGGGACAGTTAACGGAAACACCATATATTTT CASRQTIGTVNGNTIYF
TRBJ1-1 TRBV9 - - TGTGCCAGCAGCGTAGCTGAGGGGAGTGAAGCTTTCTTT CASSVAEGSEAFF
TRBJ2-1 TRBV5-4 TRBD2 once TGTGCCAGCAGCTTGGGCGGCGCGGGAGGACGGAATGAGCAGTTCTTC CASSLGGAGGRNEQFF
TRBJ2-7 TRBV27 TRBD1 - TGTGCCACACGACAGGGCCCCTACGAGCAGTACTTC CATRQGPYEQYF
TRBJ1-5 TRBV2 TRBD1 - TGTGCCAGCAGCGGGACAGGGGGCGATCAGCCCCAGCATTTT CASSGTGGDQPQHF
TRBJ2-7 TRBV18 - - TGTGCCAGCTCACCTGACACCACCTACGAGCAGTACTTC CASSPDTTYEQYF
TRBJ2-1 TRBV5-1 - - TGCGCCAGCAGCTTGGCCCTAGCCGGATACAATGAGCAGTTCTTC CASSLALAGYNEQFF
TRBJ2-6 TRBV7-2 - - TGTGCCAGCACCCTGCCCCGCGGATTCATCTCTGGGGTGACCAACGTCCTGACTTTC CASTLPRGFISGVTNVLTF
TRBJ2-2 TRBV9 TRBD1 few TGTGCCAGCAGCGTAGGGGACAGGGACACCGGGGAGCTGTTTTTT CASSVGDRDTGELFF
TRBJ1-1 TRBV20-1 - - TGCAGCCTGGGGGCCTTGGAAGCTTTCTTT CSLGALEAFF